This T cell receptor beta chain came from a study of a mutant IDH1 vaccine in newly diagnosed glioma. The sample's time point: week 11, during vaccination. Vaccinated patients received 300 ug of mutant IDH1 20-mer peptide per dose, with topical imiquimod. The CDR3 has 14 amino acids. Germline values: CDR1 KGHSH, CDR2 LQKENI. Trimming shortened V by 6 bases and J by 0 bases, and 10 bases separated the two germline ends. Generated by immunoSEQ multiplex PCR, the TCRdb table keeps only in-frame clones and is missing some. The data contain about 39,000 clones, 75% to 90% of them seen just once; the ten biggest clones take up more than 13%. Turning to this clone: Its antigen is still unknown.

Points from the study as a whole: The occurrence of vaccine-induced immune responses was seen in 90% to 95% of patients.

This specimen consisted of peripheral blood mononuclear cells (PBMCs), obtained from a glioma patient whose treatment included an IDH1 peptide vaccine. The J gene is TRBJ2-3, the V gene TRBV18, with D possibly being TRBD1 or TRBD2 (5 bases each). The clonotype originates from a woman in her thirties with glioma. Some clones in this sample may be carry-over from other donors' samples. The CDR3 protein is CASSPGPSTDTQYF. The CDR3 DNA follows: TGTGCCAGCTCGCCGGGACCCAGCACAGATACGCAGTATTTT.